The T cell receptor beta chain described here comes from a study of siplizumab effects on memory and regulatory T cells. Study results and limitations: Assignment to unstimulated subsets succeeded for only a minor fraction of the alloreactive clones. Naive T cells looked more diverse than memory cells and looked like major alloresponse contributors. Tregs that proliferated in siplizumab cultures did not have their suppressive function confirmed.

In each sample, some 10^5 TCR templates were assayed. Assay: immunoSEQ multiplex PCR; the TCRdb copy retains only in-frame clones and omits some. The sample contains roughly 62,000 clones, 79% of which appear only once. CDR1 and CDR2 (germline): SGHAT, FQNNGV. Trimming cost V 1 base and J 2 bases, with 15 bases left between them. The CDR3 runs 16 residues. Note on this clone: Its antigen is as yet unknown.

This rearrangement joins TRBV11-2 to TRBJ2-7; possibly TRBD2 for D (6 bases). The TCR originated in a human donor in good health. The specimen sequenced was memory CD4+ T cells sorted from blood. The CDR3 here is CASSLARWEVPYEQYF. As DNA, the CDR3 is TGTGCCAGCAGCTTAGCCCGGTGGGAGGTCCCCTACGAGCAGTACTTC.